The 31 T cell receptor beta chains given below trace back to one sample, sequenced in a study of tumour-infiltrating T cells in Burkitt lymphoma. The protocol was immunoSEQ multiplex PCR, while the TCRdb copy is restricted to in-frame clones and leaves out a portion. The sample contains around 3,300 clones, less than 15% of which appear only once. The specimen sequenced was tumor tissue. Receptor source: a human donor with Burkitt lymphoma.

The V gene is TRBV6-1, the J gene TRBJ1-1, with D perhaps matching TRBD1 (5 bases). V shed 6 bases and J shed 7 bases, with 15 bases lying between them. Germline CDR1 MNHNS, CDR2 SASEGT. The CDR3 runs 13 residues. CDR3 amino acids: CASRGEKGSEAFF. CDR3 in DNA: TGTGCCAGCAGGGGGGAGAAGGGTAGTGAAGCTTTCTTT.

This clone was found a few times. The chain is built from TRBV30 and TRBJ2-3, with 11 nucleotides matching TRBD2. Germline V gene data show CDR1 as GTSNPN and CDR2 as SVGIG (reference sequence). The length of the CDR3 is 16 residues. J was trimmed by 2 bases and V by 0 bases; bases with no gene match: 4. The CDR3 spells CAWSVELAGATDTQYF. The CDR3, as DNA: TGTGCCTGGAGTGTAGAACTAGCGGGGGCCACAGATACGCAGTATTTT.

This clone showed up just a few times. The chain recombines TRBV27 with TRBJ1-2, with D possibly TRBD1 on 6 matching bases. Looked up from germline, CDR1 is MNHEY and CDR2 is SMNVEV (reference sequence). The CDR3 covers 15 residues. With 1 base removed from V and 3 bases from J, the gap between germline ends came to 12 bases. CDR3: CASSLWGAQDYGYTF. DNA for the CDR3: TGTGCCAGCAGTTTATGGGGGGCGCAAGACTATGGCTACACCTTC.

This chain joins TRBV19 and TRBJ2-3; perhaps D is TRBD1 or TRBD2 (7 bases each). The V end was cut by 3 bases, the J end by 0 bases, with 13 bases between. The CDR3 extends over 16 amino acids. Germline assignment: CDR1 LNHDA and CDR2 SQIVND (reference sequence). CDR3 nucleotide sequence: TGTGCCAGTAGTATCGGGACAGCGGGAAGCACAGATACGCAGTATTTT. This gives the protein CASSIGTAGSTDTQYF.

The sample holds a few counts of this clone. V usage is TRBV9 and J usage is TRBJ1-4, with TRBD1 as a possible D gene (5 bases). From germline, CDR1 is SGDLS and CDR2 YYNGEE. This CDR3 comprises 13 residues. Trimming left V 0 bases short and J 8 bases short, with 8 bases between. The CDR3 nucleotides read TGTGCCAGCAGCGTAGGACAGACAGAAAAACTGTTTTTT. Translation: CASSVGQTEKLFF.

This clone came up once. This chain joins TRBV10-3 and TRBJ2-6; D uncertain. The germline V gene encodes CDR1 ENHRY and CDR2 SYGVKD. The CDR3 is made up of 17 amino acids. Trimming removed 5 bases from V and 0 bases from J, with 14 bases in between. Written as DNA, the CDR3 is TGTGCCATCAGTACGACTCTTGGAAGCTCTGGGGCCAACGTCCTGACTTTC. The encoded protein is CAISTTLGSSGANVLTF.

This clone was detected a few times. V usage is TRBV5-4 and J usage is TRBJ1-2, with 7 bases that match TRBD1. Looked up from germline, CDR1 is SGHNT and CDR2 is YYREEE (reference sequence). The CDR3 runs to 16 residues. V lost 3 bases and J lost 3; bases outside the gene matches: 11. CDR3 in DNA: TGTGCCAGCAGCTCCCTCCTCGGGGACAGTGACTATGGCTACACCTTC. This translates into CASSSLLGDSDYGYTF.

The sample holds a few counts of this clone. The V call is TRBV5-5, the J call TRBJ2-7, with a tentative D call TRBD2 (6 bases). CDR1 SGHKS and CDR2 YYEKEE come from the germline V gene (reference sequence). The V and J ends lost 0 bases and 0 bases respectively, with 13 bases between them. The CDR3 extends over 16 amino acids. This CDR3 reads CASSLESGLYSYEQYF. The CDR3 region has the DNA TGTGCCAGCAGCTTGGAGTCGGGACTGTACTCCTACGAGCAGTACTTC.

This clone occurred a few times. This chain connects TRBV5-6 to TRBJ2-1, with 10 bases fitting TRBD2. Germline V gene lookup returns CDR1 SGHDT and CDR2 YYEEEE. Trimming cost V 6 bases and J 4 bases; bases outside gene matches: 7. CDR3 length: 15 amino acids. The CDR3, as DNA: TGTGCCAGCAACCCTCTAGCGGGGGTTTACAATGAGCAGTTCTTC. Translated, it gives CASNPLAGVYNEQFF.

This clone was detected only a few times. Other nucleotide sequences from this sample produce the same CDR3. The V and J genes are TRBV7-8 and TRBJ1-2, with 7 bases that match TRBD1. CDR1 is SGHVS and CDR2 is FQNEAQ in the germline V gene. The CDR3 runs 14 residues. After removal of 6 bases from V and 4 bases from J, the junction contained 8 bases not matched to a gene. CDR3 sequence: CASSSDRARYGYTF. CDR3 DNA sequence: TGTGCCAGCAGTTCCGACAGGGCACGCTATGGCTACACCTTC.

The V call is TRBV6-5, the J call TRBJ2-2; 7 bases line up with TRBD1. Unmatched junction bases numbered 11, after V lost 6 bases and J lost 7 bases. This CDR3 contains 15 residues. Germline lookup yields CDR1 MNHEY and CDR2 SVGAGI. The CDR3 sequence is CASRDRQGRGGELFF. The CDR3, as DNA: TGTGCCAGCAGGGACCGACAGGGAAGGGGCGGGGAGCTGTTTTTT.

Regarding this clone: This CDR3 is missing its conserved last phenylalanine or tryptophan, likely due to a read error. The rearrangement links TRBV6-5 to TRBJ1-3; D remains ambiguous. Per germline, CDR1 MNHEY and CDR2 SVGAGI. V was clipped by 0 bases and J by 0 bases, with 6 bases between them. This CDR3 region has 15 residues. CDR3 nucleotides: TGTGCCAGCAGTTACTCACCAGGCTCTGGAAACACCATATATGTT. This encodes CASSYSPGSGNTIYV.

This clone was observed a few times. The genes are TRBV5-1 and TRBJ1-2; perhaps TRBD1 as D (5 bases). The length of the CDR3 is 15 residues. V was cut by 0 bases and J by 3 bases, with 12 bases left in between. The germline CDR1 and CDR2 sequences are SGHRS and YFSETQ. In DNA form, the CDR3 reads TGCGCCAGCAGCTTGGTTGCTGGGGGGGACTATGGCTACACCTTC. Protein product: CASSLVAGGDYGYTF.

This clone was seen a handful of times. The chain combines TRBV5-8 with TRBJ2-1; TRBD1 agrees at 9 bases. V was clipped by 4 bases and J by 4 bases; unmatched bases: 6. The germline gives CDR1 SGHTS, CDR2 YDEGEE. This CDR3 is built from 15 residues. In DNA, the CDR3 is TGTGCCAGCAGCCTGACAGGGGGGATGTACAATGAGCAGTTCTTC. It encodes CASSLTGGMYNEQFF. Full variable domain (remainder filled in from reference TRBV5-8 and TRBJ2-1): EAGVTQSPTHLIKTRGQQATLRCSPISGHTSVYWYQQALGLGLQFLLWYDEGEERNRGNFPPRFSGRQFPNYSSELNVNALELEDSALYLCASSLTGGMYNEQFFGPGTRLTVL.

The J gene is TRBJ1-1, the V gene TRBV18, with D maybe TRBD1 (6 bases). The CDR3 extends over 17 amino acids. Trimming stripped 2 bases from V and 2 bases from J, with 18 bases between. CDR1 KGHSH and CDR2 LQKENI come from the germline V gene. The CDR3 DNA reads TGTGCCAGCTCACCAGGGGGGGCCCCCCACCTAAACACTGAAGCTTTCTTT. Its translation: CASSPGGAPHLNTEAFF.

This sequence joins TRBV4-2 and TRBJ2-5, with 8 bases matching TRBD2. The CDR3 consists of 18 residues. In germline, CDR1 is LGHNA, CDR2 YNFKEQ. J lost 5 bases, V lost 1 base, and 15 bases had no gene match. The CDR3 protein is CASSQGGRASGRGETQYF. The CDR3 DNA sequence: TGTGCCAGCAGCCAAGGGGGGAGGGCTAGCGGGCGAGGGGAGACCCAGTACTTC.

In its sample, this clone was seen a few times. The gene calls are TRBV6-6 and TRBJ1-5; D call uncertain. V was cut by 7 bases and J by 0 bases, with 7 bases left in between. CDR3 length: 13 residues. Germline V gives CDR1 MNHNY, CDR2 SVGAGI (reference sequence). CDR3 in amino acids: CASTANSNQPQHF. The CDR3 DNA reads as TGTGCCAGCACCGCGAATAGCAATCAGCCCCAGCATTTT.

In this sample, this clone turned up a few times. The V gene is TRBV4-3, the J gene TRBJ1-2; 7 nucleotides match TRBD1. Germline trimming cut 6 bases from V and 7 bases from J; bases unmatched to any gene: 8. Germline V gene data show CDR1 as LGHNA and CDR2 as YSLEER. There are 13 residues in the CDR3. The CDR3 DNA follows: TGCGCCAGCAGTTTTTCAAGGGGGCCTGGCTACACCTTC. Residues: CASSFSRGPGYTF.

V usage is TRBV6-5 and J usage is TRBJ1-1; a weak D match, TRBD1 (5 bases). The CDR3 contains 13 residues. Trimming took 1 base from V and 9 from J, leaving 12 bases between them. Germline CDR1 and CDR2: MNHEY and SVGAGI. Here the CDR3 DNA reads TGTGCCAGCAGTTACTGGAGGACAACTCAAGCTTTCTTT. Its protein product is CASSYWRTTQAFF.

This clone was detected a few times. The chain has TRBV5-6 and TRBJ2-4, with D unclear. The CDR3 covers 14 residues. V was pared by 1 base and J by 8 bases, with 13 bases between. CDR1 and CDR2 from the germline V gene are SGHDT and YYEEEE. The CDR3 protein is CASSLWAPVDIQYF. The CDR3 DNA is TGTGCCAGCAGCTTGTGGGCCCCGGTGGACATTCAGTACTTC.

This clone came up a few times. The gene calls are TRBV7-3 and TRBJ1-5, with D possibly matching TRBD1 (6 bases). With 5 bases removed from V and 4 bases from J, the gap between germline ends came to 9 bases. The CDR3 covers 13 residues. Per the germline V gene, CDR1 is SGHTA and CDR2 is FQGTGA. The CDR3 loop reads CASSRGGNQPQHF. The DNA for the CDR3 is TGTGCCAGCAGCCGAGGGGGGAATCAGCCCCAGCATTTT.

This chain uses TRBV6-5 with TRBJ2-7; D gene ambiguous. Germline CDR1 MNHEY, CDR2 SVGAGI. The CDR3 consists of 15 residues. With 5 bases removed from V and 0 bases from J, the gap between germline ends came to 14 bases. The CDR3 DNA is TGTGCCAGCAGTCATAATCAAGGTGCCTCCTACGAGCAGTACTTC. This gives the protein CASSHNQGASYEQYF.

The chain combines TRBV6-4 with TRBJ2-5, with 13 bases identical to TRBD2. The J segment lost 2 bases and the V segment lost 6 bases, leaving 3 bases of the junction unmatched. From germline, CDR1 is MRHNA and CDR2 SNTAGT. The CDR3 covers 15 residues. The CDR3 bases are TGTGCCAGCAGCCGGACTAGCGGGGGTCAAGAGACCCAGTACTTC. Protein product: CASSRTSGGQETQYF.

As DNA, the CDR3 is TGTGCCAGTAGTACCCTTCCCGGGACAGGCGACACAGATACGCAGTATTTT. Amino acids: CASSTLPGTGDTDTQYF. This chain connects TRBV19 to TRBJ2-3, with 8 bases lining up with TRBD1. Germline V gives CDR1 LNHDA, CDR2 SQIVND (reference sequence). This CDR3 is 17 amino acids long. Trimming took 4 bases from V and 2 from J; bases not matched to a gene: 11.

This rearrangement joins TRBV9 to TRBJ2-2; D is perhaps TRBD1 (6 bases). Between the trimmed V and J ends, which lost 3 bases and 5 bases, there was a span of 17 bases. The CDR3 has 16 residues. Germline V CDR1 and CDR2: SGDLS, YYNGEE. The CDR3 loop is CASSENRDLRTGELFF. The DNA for the CDR3 is TGTGCCAGCAGCGAAAACAGGGATTTGAGGACCGGGGAGCTGTTTTTT.

In DNA form, the CDR3 reads TGTGCCAGCAGCTCAGGACTTTCGGTGGACTATGGCTACACCTTC. The encoded protein is CASSSGLSVDYGYTF. The chain carries TRBV6-5 and TRBJ1-2; unclear D gene. The CDR3 extends over 15 amino acids. V lost 6 bases and J 3 bases, leaving 17 bases between the germline ends. Per germline, CDR1 MNHEY and CDR2 SVGAGI.

The genes are TRBV6-5 and TRBJ1-2, with no clear D. Germline V CDR1 and CDR2: MNHEY, SVGAGI. There are 12 residues in the CDR3. V dropped 6 bases and J dropped 1 base, with 6 bases sitting between them. CDR3 sequence (DNA): TGTGCCAGCAGAAGTTTTAACTATGGCTACACCTTC. Encoded protein: CASRSFNYGYTF.

This chain connects TRBV7-2 to TRBJ1-4; D not resolved. Germline values: CDR1 SGHTA, CDR2 FQGNSA. V lost 0 bases to trimming and J lost 10 bases, with 9 bases between them. This CDR3 comprises 13 residues. The CDR3 sequence is CASSLAYPGKLFF. CDR3 sequence (DNA): TGTGCCAGCAGCTTAGCGTATCCTGGAAAACTGTTTTTT.

The rearrangement links TRBV30 to TRBJ2-1; D is perhaps TRBD1 (6 bases). Germline V CDR1 and CDR2: GTSNPN, SVGIG (reference sequence). This CDR3 contains 18 residues. Trimming removed 0 bases at V and 4 bases at J, with 22 bases between. The CDR3 loop is CAWSVRRIRTALYNEQFF. The CDR3 region has the DNA TGTGCCTGGAGTGTCCGCCGGATTAGGACAGCCTTATACAATGAGCAGTTCTTC.

There are a few counts of this clone. V and J are TRBV9 and TRBJ2-3, with 12 bases identical to TRBD2. Germline CDR1 is SGDLS and CDR2 is YYNGEE. J lost 6 bases, V lost 2 bases, and 10 bases had no gene match. The CDR3 runs 17 residues. The CDR3 region has the DNA TGTGCCAGCAGCGTTATGCCACTAGCGGGGGGCGGGGATACGCAGTATTTT. Protein: CASSVMPLAGGGDTQYF.

V and J are TRBV5-6 and TRBJ2-3; D may be TRBD2 (6 bases). V was cut by 4 bases and J by 2 bases, with 11 bases left in between. This CDR3 comprises 14 residues. Germline CDR1 is SGHDT and CDR2 is YYEEEE. The CDR3: CASSTGGLTDTQYF. The CDR3, as DNA: TGTGCCAGCAGCACCGGGGGACTCACAGATACGCAGTATTTT.